A selection of T cell receptor beta chains follows, all from one sample in a study of T cell clonotyping in hematopoietic cell transplantation. Assay: immunoSEQ multiplex PCR; the TCRdb copy retains only in-frame clones and omits some. The table has approximately 75,000 clones, just under 95% seen once. The sequenced material came from peripheral blood mononuclear cells. The source of these receptors is a man aged 45 to 65 in good health. Some clones in this sample may be carry-over from other donors' samples. The CDR3 runs from the conserved cysteine through the conserved F or W. D genes are given only for firm matches. Size values are once, few and many counts, or a class for expanded clones, and some rows have none.

-	TRBV7-6	-	TRBJ2-1	CASSLGALGGLPYNEQFF	TGTGCCAGCAGCTTAGGAGCATTAGGGGGGTTGCCCTACAATGAGCAGTTCTTC
-	TRBV21-1	-	TRBJ1-1	CASSNKSLEAFF	TGTGCCAGCTCAAACAAGTCCCTCGAAGCTTTCTTT
-	TRBV29-1	-	TRBJ2-2	CSVSPELGGELFF	TGCAGCGTTTCGCCAGAACTAGGCGGGGAGCTGTTTTTT
-	TRBV2	-	TRBJ2-5	CASSEETQYF	TGTGCCAGCAGTGAAGAGACCCAGTACTTC
-	TRBV7-9	-	TRBJ1-2	CASSLGTSHYGYTF	TGTGCCAGCAGCTTAGGGACATCCCACTATGGCTACACCTTC
TRBD2	TRBV10-3	-	TRBJ2-7	CAISGPGEGSSYEQYF	TGTGCCATCAGTGGGCCGGGGGAGGGGAGCTCCTACGAGCAGTACTTC
-	TRBV5-4	once	TRBJ1-1	CASSPVGDRGTEAFF	TGTGCCAGCAGCCCAGTGGGGGACCGTGGCACTGAAGCTTTCTTT
TRBD2	TRBV28	-	TRBJ2-1	CASSFVTGGPSYNEQFF	TGTGCCAGCAGTTTTGTAACGGGAGGGCCCTCCTACAATGAGCAGTTCTTC
-	TRBV19	-	TRBJ1-5	CASSPTVSQPQHF	TGTGCCAGTAGTCCGACGGTATCTCAGCCCCAGCATTTT
-	TRBV5-6	-	TRBJ1-2	CASSSLQSLYGYTF	TGTGCCAGCAGCTCCTTACAGAGTCTCTATGGCTACACCTTC
-	TRBV19	-	TRBJ1-1	CASSSLGRGVGTEAFF	TGTGCCAGTAGTTCCCTTGGGAGAGGGGTAGGCACTGAAGCTTTCTTT
TRBD1	TRBV19	once	TRBJ1-6	CASSPDRGVGSPLHF	TGTGCCAGTTCTCCGGACAGGGGGGTAGGATCACCCCTCCACTTT
TRBD1	TRBV19	-	TRBJ1-5	CASSKGAGQPQHF	TGTGCCAGCAGTAAGGGGGCCGGCCAGCCCCAGCATTTT
-	TRBV5-4	-	TRBJ2-7	CASTNDSSGQYF	TGTGCCAGCACAAACGACAGCTCAGGGCAGTACTTC
-	TRBV18	-	TRBJ2-7	CASSPGGDVHEQYF	TGTGCCAGCTCACCAGGGGGCGATGTCCACGAGCAGTACTTC
-	TRBV28	-	TRBJ1-5	CASNSGTQNQPQHF	TGTGCCAGCAACTCCGGGACACAAAATCAGCCCCAGCATTTT
-	TRBV27	few	TRBJ2-1	CASSLWAGTYDNEQFF	TGTGCCAGCAGTTTATGGGCCGGGACATACGACAATGAGCAGTTCTTC
-	TRBV9	-	TRBJ1-2	CASNIDLARSNYGYTF	TGTGCCAGCAACATTGACCTTGCCAGGTCTAACTATGGCTACACCTTC
-	TRBV6-1	-	TRBJ2-5	CASSSRTKGETQYF	TGTGCCAGCAGTTCTCGGACGAAGGGGGAGACCCAGTACTTC
TRBD1	TRBV27	-	TRBJ1-2	CASSLGGTGGDGYTF	TGTGCCAGCAGTTTAGGGGGGACAGGGGGAGATGGCTACACCTTC
TRBD2	TRBV7-2	-	TRBJ2-5	CASSLDSGQETQYF	TGTGCCAGCAGCTTAGATAGCGGGCAAGAGACCCAGTACTTC
TRBD1	TRBV5-1	-	TRBJ1-1	CASSLAGGEAFF	TGCGCCAGCAGCTTGGCAGGGGGCGAAGCTTTCTTT
-	TRBV4-1	-	TRBJ2-6	CASTPGQQFSGANVLTF	TGCGCCAGCACCCCGGGACAACAGTTCTCTGGGGCCAACGTCCTGACTTTC
-	TRBV6-5	-	TRBJ2-3	CASRRTVLGTDTQYF	TGTGCCAGCAGACGGACTGTTTTAGGCACAGATACGCAGTATTTT